This entry lists 9 T cell receptor beta chains sequenced from one sample in a study of OX40 agonist ivuxolimab in advanced cancers. Preparation of the library involved the immunoSEQ multiplex PCR assay. Imported from immuneACCESS, the table was reduced by TCRdb to in-frame sequences with V and J called. These copies leave out some clones; in studies compared against another copy, an unresolved V gene accounts for under half, and the cause of the remainder is not known. The sample profile shows some 80,000 clones; approximately 85% of them were found once. Roughly 25% of the sample is taken by the ten largest. This material consisted of CD4+ or CD8+ T cells sorted from blood, taken in a trial of the OX40 agonist ivuxolimab. These receptors were collected from an adult with an advanced solid tumor such as melanoma, head and neck, liver or kidney cancer.

The gene calls are TRBV7-9 and TRBJ2-5; possibly TRBD2 for D (6 bases). The germline V gene has CDR1 SEHNR and CDR2 FQNEAQ (reference sequence). The CDR3 runs 15 residues. Trimming removed 6 bases from V and 4 bases from J, with 18 bases in between. The CDR3: CASSSQRGSVETQYF. DNA for the CDR3: TGTGCCAGCAGTTCTCAACGGGGGAGCGTAGAGACCCAGTACTTC. Variable domain in full (rest from reference TRBV7-9 and TRBJ2-5): DTGVSQNPRHKITKRGQNVTFRCDPISEHNRLYWYRQTLGQGPEFLTYFQNEAQLEKSRLLSDRFSAERPKGSFSTLEIQRTEQGDSAMYLCASSSQRGSVETQYFGPGTRLLVL.

This chain connects TRBV7-2 to TRBJ2-2; a possible D gene is TRBD2 (5 bases). Between the trimmed V and J ends, which lost 5 bases and 6 bases, there was a span of 13 bases. The CDR3 has 14 amino acids. Germline loops: CDR1 SGHTA, CDR2 FQGNSA. The CDR3 is CASSLMSGPGELFF. In DNA, the CDR3 is TGTGCCAGCAGCCTGATGAGCGGCCCCGGGGAGCTGTTTTTT.

CDR3 region: CAWSGDVEDSPLHF. CDR3 nucleotides: TGTGCCTGGAGTGGAGACGTCGAAGATTCACCCCTCCACTTT. V usage is TRBV30 and J usage is TRBJ1-6; D is uncertain. V lost 1 base and J lost 8, with 12 bases in between. This CDR3 contains 14 residues. Germline V gene data show CDR1 as GTSNPN and CDR2 as SVGIG (reference sequence). Filled out from reference TRBV30 and TRBJ1-6, the complete variable domain reads SQTIHQWPATLVQPVGSPLSLECTVEGTSNPNLYWYRQAAGRGLQLLFYSVGIGQISSEVPQNLSASRPQDRQFILSSKKLLLSDSGFYLCAWSGDVEDSPLHFGNGTRLTVT.

This chain joins TRBV4-2 and TRBJ2-1; 9 bases agree with TRBD1. Germline-derived CDR1 and CDR2 are LGHNA and YNFKEQ. The CDR3 spans 15 residues. With 5 bases clipped from V and 5 bases from J, the junction kept 7 bases outside the gene matches. The CDR3 sequence: CASSFSGTGNNEQFF. The CDR3, as DNA: TGTGCCAGCAGCTTTTCCGGGACAGGGAACAATGAGCAGTTCTTC.

The chain links TRBV5-1 to TRBJ1-6, with 9 bases fitting TRBD1. With 2 bases clipped from V and 5 bases from J, the junction kept 8 bases outside the gene matches. The V gene's germline CDR1 is SGHRS and CDR2 YFSETQ. The length of the CDR3 is 17 residues. The CDR3 coding sequence is TGCGCCAGCAGCTTTTCGACGGGACAGGGAGATAATTCACCCCTCCACTTT. It translates to CASSFSTGQGDNSPLHF.

V is TRBV4-2 and J is TRBJ2-4; D call uncertain. The V gene's germline CDR1 is LGHNA and CDR2 YNFKEQ. The germline V and J ends were trimmed by 1 base and 7 bases, with 11 bases remaining between them. The CDR3 length is 14 residues. This CDR3 is CASSQGTGQNIQYF. The CDR3 bases are TGTGCCAGCAGCCAAGGGACGGGTCAGAACATTCAGTACTTC.

The genes are TRBV7-2 and TRBJ2-3, with a weak D call TRBD2 (5 bases). CDR3 length equals 15 residues. Trimming cost V 4 bases and J 1 base, with 12 bases left between them. The germline CDR1 and CDR2 sequences are SGHTA and FQGNSA. The CDR3 is CASSSLFGGTDTQYF. The CDR3 coding sequence is TGTGCCAGCAGCTCCCTCTTCGGGGGCACAGATACGCAGTATTTT. Filled out from reference TRBV7-2 and TRBJ2-3, the complete variable domain reads GAGVSQSPSNKVTEKGKDVELRCDPISGHTALYWYRQSLGQGLEFLIYFQGNSAPDKSGLPSDRFSAERTGGSVSTLTIQRTQQEDSAVYLCASSSLFGGTDTQYFGPGTRLTVL.

This clone has a single count. The J gene is TRBJ1-3, the V gene TRBV29-1; D unresolved. The V end lost 1 base, the J end lost 4 bases, and 11 bases lay between the germline ends. Germline V gene data show CDR1 as SQVTM and CDR2 as ANQGSEA. CDR3 length: 14 residues. The CDR3 reads CSVEGPVAGNTIYF. CDR3 sequence (DNA): TGCAGCGTTGAAGGGCCGGTCGCCGGAAACACCATATATTTT.

V is TRBV6-6 and J is TRBJ2-7; D might be TRBD1 (6 bases). Germline values: CDR1 MNHNY, CDR2 SVGAGI (reference sequence). There are 15 residues in the CDR3. V was pared by 0 bases and J by 3 bases, with 12 bases between. The CDR3 nucleotides read TGTGCCAGCAGTTACTCGGGACACATAGGCTACGAGCAGTACTTC. This gives the protein CASSYSGHIGYEQYF.